This TCR beta chain was identified in a study of T cells after yellow fever vaccination. Germline V gives CDR1 LGHNA, CDR2 YSLEER. V gave up 1 base and J gave up 3 bases, with 10 bases separating them. The CDR3 contains 14 residues. General study points: Post-booster repertoires contained most primary-vaccination clones again (approximately 95% CD4, approximately 88% CD8).

This clonotype was detected a few times. Its target is unknown. MiXCR, run by TCRdb on the 5' RACE reads, gives a single entry per CDR3 protein. The top ten clones hold about 24% of a sample with some 350,000 distinct CDR3 sequences, approximately 4% of them seen once. This chain uses TRBV4-3 with TRBJ2-7; D is undetermined. The sequence derives from a man aged 18 to 30 who received the YFV17D yellow fever vaccine. The specimen was PBMCs, collected 5 days after the yellow fever booster vaccination. In DNA form, the CDR3 reads TGCGCCAGCAGCCAAGCCCGCGGCAGCTACGAGCAGTACGTC. Translating gives CASSQARGSYEQYV.